These T cell receptor beta chains were read from a single sample in a study of blood T cell repertoires in COVID-19. Clones were sequenced by immunoSEQ multiplex PCR, and TCRdb holds only the in-frame ones, with some missing. In the table there are about 230,000 clones, roughly 80% of which are singletons. The sample was peripheral blood. These receptor sequences come from a woman between 65 and 79 years old with active or convalescent COVID-19. Both conserved end residues are part of each CDR3. D genes are given only for firm matches.

d_call: NA
v_call: TRBV19
cdr3_aa: CATSSGGDGGQPQHF

d_call: NA
v_call: TRBV14
cdr3_aa: CASSRDASLGTEAFF

d_call: NA
v_call: TRBV7-2
cdr3_aa: CASSTQGLQSSPLHF

d_call: TRBD1
v_call: TRBV19
cdr3_aa: CASMTGDFLGDTQYF

d_call: TRBD1
v_call: TRBV4-1
cdr3_aa: CASSLQDREPPQHF

d_call: NA
v_call: TRBV7-9
cdr3_aa: CASSLPLSSLEAFF

d_call: NA
v_call: TRBV28
cdr3_aa: CASSLSGETYGYTF

d_call: NA
v_call: TRBV5-6
cdr3_aa: CASSLEAKNEKLFF

d_call: TRBD1
v_call: TRBV27
cdr3_aa: CASTLTGASYNEQFF

d_call: NA
v_call: TRBV9
cdr3_aa: CASSFSSGNTIYF

d_call: NA
v_call: TRBV28
cdr3_aa: CASSLYMSAGNTIYF

d_call: NA
v_call: TRBV7-2
cdr3_aa: CASSLSGYGEPQHF

d_call: NA
v_call: TRBV19
cdr3_aa: CASSPGGGLQPQHF

d_call: NA
v_call: TRBV28
cdr3_aa: CASRPATVYFLAYEQYF

d_call: TRBD2
v_call: TRBV4-1
cdr3_aa: CASSQKGLAGGPGGTDTQYF

d_call: TRBD1
v_call: TRBV2
cdr3_aa: CASRTEPGQPQETQYF

d_call: TRBD1
v_call: TRBV6-5
cdr3_aa: CASRWTGANTGELFF

d_call: TRBD2
v_call: TRBV11-3
cdr3_aa: CASSFSGTNTGELFF

d_call: NA
v_call: TRBV6-6
cdr3_aa: CASSYSASGTDTQYF

d_call: NA
v_call: TRBV13
cdr3_aa: CASSSRSAGRGNTEAFF

d_call: NA
v_call: TRBV27
cdr3_aa: CASRKTGGDEQFF

d_call: TRBD2
v_call: TRBV6-5
cdr3_aa: CASKGAGVDEGEQFF

d_call: NA
v_call: TRBV19
cdr3_aa: CASSFAEAPLHF

d_call: NA
v_call: TRBV7-2
cdr3_aa: CASSFDSSYSPLHF

d_call: TRBD1
v_call: TRBV29-1
cdr3_aa: CSVGQGGGYTF

d_call: NA
v_call: TRBV5-1
cdr3_aa: CASSLVPSTISGANVLTF

d_call: NA
v_call: TRBV28
cdr3_aa: CASSLSLSSSYNEQFF

d_call: TRBD1
v_call: TRBV11-2
cdr3_aa: CASSLYPGQEYEQYF

d_call: NA
v_call: TRBV2
cdr3_aa: CASRQESSGANVLTF

d_call: NA
v_call: TRBV7-9
cdr3_aa: CASSLSDIQYF

d_call: NA
v_call: TRBV20-1
cdr3_aa: CSASNAVTDTQYF

d_call: NA
v_call: TRBV3-1/TRBV3-2
cdr3_aa: CASSQGSTRNSPLHF

d_call: NA
v_call: TRBV30
cdr3_aa: CAWSEGAGNTIYF

d_call: TRBD1
v_call: TRBV24-1
cdr3_aa: CATSDLGATGTGSKWELFF

d_call: TRBD1
v_call: TRBV5-1
cdr3_aa: CASSSQTGPSYEQYF

d_call: NA
v_call: TRBV6-5
cdr3_aa: CASQGWSSYEQYF